This is a list of T cell receptor beta chains from one sample in a study of blood T cell repertoires in COVID-19. TCRdb keeps only in-frame clones here, not all; method: immunoSEQ multiplex PCR. The sample lists more than 100,000 clones; roughly 80% were seen once. The sequencing input was peripheral blood. The receptors stem from a man in his fifties or sixties with acute or convalescent COVID-19. The CDR3 runs from the conserved cysteine through the conserved F or W. Each record gives: J gene, D gene, V gene, clone size, CDR3 DNA, CDR3 protein. D genes are given only for firm matches. For some rows the clone size is stated as once, few or many, or as a class when expanded; others skip it.

>TRBJ1-4|NA|TRBV27|NA
TGTGCCAGCAGGAAAACTTTGATCGCAACTAATGAAAAACTGTTTTTT
CASRKTLIATNEKLFF
>TRBJ2-7|TRBD1|TRBV5-4|NA
TGTGCCAGCAGCCCCCGGACAGGGCGGTACGAGCAGTACTTC
CASSPRTGRYEQYF
>TRBJ1-1|NA|TRBV7-9|NA
TGTGCCAGCAGCTTAGCCGCAGGGAACACTGAAGCTTTCTTT
CASSLAAGNTEAFF
>TRBJ1-4|NA|TRBV27|NA
TGTGCCAGCAGAACCGGGAGTGAAAAACTGTTTTTT
CASRTGSEKLFF
>TRBJ2-2|NA|TRBV19|NA
TGTGCCAGTAGTAGACAACAGGTGGGGCTCGTCACCGGGGAGCTGTTTTTT
CASSRQQVGLVTGELFF
>TRBJ2-3|TRBD2|TRBV18|NA
TGTGCCAGCTCACCAGGGGTACTAGCGGGGGCCGAGGAAGATACGCAGTATTTT
CASSPGVLAGAEEDTQYF
>TRBJ2-5|TRBD1|TRBV19|NA
TGTGCCAGTAGTATGCCGGGACAGGCTATCCAGACCCAGTACTTC
CASSMPGQAIQTQYF
>TRBJ1-1|NA|TRBV27|once
TGTGCCAGCAGTTTCACAGTGAACACTGAAGCTTTCTTT
CASSFTVNTEAFF
>TRBJ1-5|NA|TRBV2|NA
TGTGCCAGCATAACAGAAAATCAGCCCCAGCATTTT
CASITENQPQHF
>TRBJ2-3|TRBD1|TRBV2|medium-sized
TGTGCCAGCAGAGTGGACAGGGGATTAACAGATACGCAGTATTTT
CASRVDRGLTDTQYF
>TRBJ1-3|NA|TRBV5-1|NA
TGCGCCAGCAGCTTGGGGGGGCCGGAATCTGGAAACACCATATATTTT
CASSLGGPESGNTIYF
>TRBJ1-1|NA|TRBV7-3|NA
TGTGCCAGCAGCCTGGCCGTTGACACTGAAGCTTTCTTT
CASSLAVDTEAFF
>TRBJ1-1|NA|TRBV6-5|NA
TGTGCCAGCACCAAGGGGGTCCAGGGCGCGGCTGAAGCTTTCTTT
CASTKGVQGAAEAFF
>TRBJ1-1|NA|TRBV12-3/TRBV12-4|NA
TGTGCCAGCAGTTTCGAGGCAGTCACTGAAGCTTTCTTT
CASSFEAVTEAFF
>TRBJ2-3|TRBD2|TRBV3-1/TRBV3-2|NA
TGTGCCAGCAGCCAAGGCGGGGGGGCCAAAGATACGCAGTATTTT
CASSQGGGAKDTQYF
>TRBJ1-6|NA|TRBV3-1/TRBV3-2|NA
TGTGCCAGCAGCCCCGCCATTGGGGGGGGATATAATTCACCCCTCCACTTT
CASSPAIGGGYNSPLHF
>TRBJ2-2|TRBD2|TRBV10-2|NA
TGCGCCAGCAGTTTAAGCGGGAGTGGCACCGGGGAGCTGTTTTTT
CASSLSGSGTGELFF
>TRBJ2-7|TRBD2|TRBV5-1|NA
TGCGCCAGCACTCTGCTAGCGGGAGCTCTCCGATACGAGCAGTACTTC
CASTLLAGALRYEQYF
>TRBJ2-1|TRBD2|TRBV9|NA
TGTGCCAGCAGCGAGGGACTAGCGGGATTGAAGAATGAGCAGTTCTTC
CASSEGLAGLKNEQFF
>TRBJ2-7|NA|TRBV5-6|NA
TGTGCCAGCAGCTTGGCAGGTGGGAGCTCCTACGAGCAGTACTTC
CASSLAGGSSYEQYF
>TRBJ1-2|NA|TRBV7-9|NA
TGTGCCAGCAGCTTAGGACAGTATGGCTACACCTTC
CASSLGQYGYTF
>TRBJ2-2|NA|TRBV2|NA
TGTGCCAGCAGTATAGGGACTAACACCGGGGAGCTGTTTTTT
CASSIGTNTGELFF
>TRBJ2-1|TRBD1|TRBV3-1/TRBV3-2|NA
TGTGCCAGCGAACTCGGGACAGGGGGACACAATGAGCAGTTCTTC
CASELGTGGHNEQFF
>TRBJ2-7|TRBD2|TRBV10-3|NA
TGTGCCATCAGTGGACTAGCGGGAGGCTACGAGCAGTACTTC
CAISGLAGGYEQYF
>TRBJ2-1|NA|TRBV7-2|NA
TGTGCCAGCAGCTTAGGTACGGGAGTTTTCTACAATGAGCAGTTCTTC
CASSLGTGVFYNEQFF
>TRBJ2-1|NA|TRBV10-2|NA
TGCGCCAGCAGTGAAGGGGGATACTACAATGAGCAGTTCTTC
CASSEGGYYNEQFF
>TRBJ2-1|TRBD1|TRBV6-2/TRBV6-3|NA
TGTGCCAGCAGCCAACCGGGACAGGGGCGGAATGAGCAGTTCTTC
CASSQPGQGRNEQFF
>TRBJ2-4|NA|TRBV9|NA
TGTGCCAGCAGCGTAGACAGCAAAAACATTCAGTACTTC
CASSVDSKNIQYF
>TRBJ1-3|TRBD1|TRBV18|NA
TGTGCCAGCTCACCAGGACAGGGGGCAGCTGGAAACACCATATATTTT
CASSPGQGAAGNTIYF
>TRBJ1-6|NA|TRBV6-6|NA
TGTGCCAGCAGTCCCTTGATTCAGGGAAATTCACCCCTCCACTTT
CASSPLIQGNSPLHF
>TRBJ2-2|TRBD2|TRBV5-1|NA
TGCGCCAGCAGCCCCGAATCGGCGGGAGTGTATGGGACCGGGGAGCTGTTTTTT
CASSPESAGVYGTGELFF
>TRBJ2-7|TRBD1|TRBV18|NA
TGTGCCAGCTCATCAGGACAGGGGGAACTATACGAGCAGTACTTC
CASSSGQGELYEQYF
>TRBJ2-5|TRBD1|TRBV29-1|NA
TGCAGCGTTGAACTCCCGGGACAGATCCAAGAGACCCAGTACTTC
CSVELPGQIQETQYF
>TRBJ2-7|NA|TRBV5-5|few
TGTGCCAGCAGCAAAAATACCTACGAGCAGTACTTC
CASSKNTYEQYF
>TRBJ2-5|TRBD1|TRBV7-3|NA
TGTGCCAGCAGCTGGACAGGGCAAGAGACCCAGTACTTC
CASSWTGQETQYF
>TRBJ1-1|NA|TRBV5-1|NA
TGCGCCAGCAGCTTTACAGGAGGGAGGACTGAAGCTTTCTTT
CASSFTGGRTEAFF